A single sample is the source of the 6 T cell receptor beta chains below, sequenced in a study of cytomegalovirus exposure and HLA in healthy donors. In the PCR, 60 Vbeta and 13 Jbeta primers were used. The data were produced by immunoSEQ multiplex PCR, yet TCRdb's version contains in-frame clones alone and is incomplete. The table records some 140,000 clones, 80% of them present only once. The sample taken for sequencing was PBMCs. Source of these receptors: a man aged 30 to 45 in good health and CMV-seronegative.

The chain has TRBV19 and TRBJ2-5, with 7 bases aligning to TRBD1. TRBJ2-7 matches the DNA end more closely, so the J call is doubtful. Per germline, CDR1 LNHDA and CDR2 SQIVND (reference sequence). The CDR3 has 15 residues. The CDR3 nucleotides read TGTGCCAGTTCAAGGACAGGCTCGAGCTCCTACGAGCAGTACTTC. Translating it yields CASSRTGSSSYEQYF.

The chain is built from TRBV5-1 and TRBJ2-5, with a possible D match to TRBD1 (6 bases). Germline V gene data show CDR1 as SGHRS and CDR2 as YFSETQ. The germline V and J ends were trimmed by 5 bases and 1 base, with 18 bases remaining between them. The CDR3 contains 16 residues. CDR3 sequence reads: CASRRATGRLQETQYF. DNA for the CDR3: TGCGCCAGCAGAAGGGCGACAGGCAGACTCCAAGAGACCCAGTACTTC.

V and J are TRBV5-6 and TRBJ2-3, with a possible D match to TRBD1 (6 bases). Per the germline V gene, CDR1 is SGHDT and CDR2 is YYEEEE. The CDR3 sequence is 15 residues long. Trimming removed 0 bases at V and 7 bases at J, with 15 bases between. The CDR3 sequence: CASSLEDSPSNTQYF. CDR3 bases: TGTGCCAGCAGCTTGGAGGACAGTCCCTCAAATACGCAGTATTTT.

This sequence joins TRBV12-5 and TRBJ1-1; D is possibly TRBD1 (5 bases). Trimming removed 5 bases from V and 1 base from J, with 20 bases in between. CDR1 and CDR2 from the germline V gene are LGHNT and FRNRAP. The CDR3 extends over 17 amino acids. The CDR3 is CASGPHHGGGKNTEAFF. The CDR3 coding sequence is TGTGCTAGTGGTCCACATCATGGGGGGGGGAAGAACACTGAAGCTTTCTTT. The full variable domain, its missing parts supplied by reference TRBV12-5 and TRBJ1-1, is DARVTQTPRHKVTEMGQEVTMRCQPILGHNTVFWYRQTMMQGLELLAYFRNRAPLDDSGMPKDRFSAEMPDATLATLKIQPSEPRDSAVYFCASGPHHGGGKNTEAFFGQGTRLTVV.

This rearrangement joins TRBV14 to TRBJ1-2, with TRBD1 identical over 11 bases. Germline loops: CDR1 SGHDN, CDR2 FVKESK. This CDR3 contains 14 residues. V dropped 4 bases and J dropped 5; count of bases not matched to a gene: 3. The chain's CDR3 is CASSPDRGLYGYTF. The DNA of the CDR3 is TGTGCCAGCAGCCCGGACAGGGGGCTTTATGGCTACACCTTC.

Comment on this clone: The junction departs from the called germline gene at one end, perhaps through a read error. The chain combines TRBV7-7 with TRBJ2-5; TRBD2 is a possible D gene (6 bases). The CDR3 runs to 18 residues. Germline values: CDR1 SSHAT, CDR2 FNYEAQ (reference sequence). The CDR3, as DNA: TGTGCTAGCAGCAACCCTCACGGACTATCGGGGCTCGGGGAGACCCAGTACTTC. Its protein product is CASSNPHGLSGLGETQYF. Full variable domain (outside the CDR3, taken from reference TRBV7-7 and TRBJ2-5): GAGVSQSPRYKVTKRGQDVTLRCDPISSHATLYWYQQALGQGPEFLTYFNYEAQPDKSGLPSDRFSAERPEGSISTLTIQRTEQRDSAMYRCASSNPHGLSGLGETQYFGPGTRLLVL.